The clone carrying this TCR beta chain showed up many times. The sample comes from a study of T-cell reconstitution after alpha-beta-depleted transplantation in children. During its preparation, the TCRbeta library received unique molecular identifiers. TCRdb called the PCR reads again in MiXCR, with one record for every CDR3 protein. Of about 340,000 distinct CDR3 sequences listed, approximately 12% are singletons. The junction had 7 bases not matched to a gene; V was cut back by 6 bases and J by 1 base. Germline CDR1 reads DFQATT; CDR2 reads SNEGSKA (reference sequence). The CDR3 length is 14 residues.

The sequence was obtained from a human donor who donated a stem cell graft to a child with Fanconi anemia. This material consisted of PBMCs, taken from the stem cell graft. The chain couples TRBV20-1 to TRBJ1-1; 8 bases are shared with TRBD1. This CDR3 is CSATDRVGNTEAFF. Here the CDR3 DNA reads TGCAGTGCGACGGACAGGGTGGGGAACACTGAAGCTTTCTTT.